The present TCR beta chain was sequenced within a study of Graves' ophthalmopathy and Graves' hyperthyroidism. Study-level results: Ophthalmopathy versus stable hyperthyroidism: 13-signature model gave 85% to 90% sensitivity, roughly 81% specificity.

J lost 3 bases, V lost 3 bases, and 8 bases had no gene match. Per the germline V gene, CDR1 is DFQATT and CDR2 is SNEGSKA (reference sequence). The length of the CDR3 is 15 residues. This clonotype has only a few counts. Its antigen is not identified. As the template, RNA transcripts were used to amplify TCR beta CDR3 regions. The workflow started with a first-round RT-PCR run with HTBI primers and then moved on to a second-round multiplex PCR. TCRdb itself ran the multiplex PCR reads through MiXCR, one entry per CDR3 protein. The sample includes around 1.1 million distinct CDR3 sequences, around a third of them seen just once. Aged 18 to 65, hyperthyroidism patients had been newly diagnosed, with under 2 months' duration. Excluded were patients with other autoimmune diseases, uncontrolled infections, pregnancy or lactation.

Material: peripheral blood or thyroid tissue (not recorded which). The TCR was taken from an adult man with Graves' hyperthyroidism. The chain has TRBV20-1 and TRBJ1-5; 7 nucleotides align to TRBD1. In DNA form, the CDR3 reads TGCAGTGCTAGTTATGGGACAGAGTTCAATCAGCCCCAGCATTTT. It encodes CSASYGTEFNQPQHF.